Below are 30 T cell receptor beta chains sequenced from a single sample in a study of blood T cell repertoires in COVID-19. The repertoire was sequenced with immunoSEQ multiplex PCR; TCRdb's copy has only in-frame clones and lacks some. This table has 200,000 to 250,000 clones, roughly 77% appearing once. The sample comprised PBMCs or T cells enriched from blood (not recorded which). The receptors here all came from a man aged 40-55 years who had recovered from COVID-19.

The gene calls are TRBV12-5 and TRBJ1-1; 8 positions agree with TRBD1. Trimming removed 5 bases from V and 3 bases from J; junction bases left unmatched: 5. Germline V lookup: CDR1 LGHNT, CDR2 FRNRAP. The length of the CDR3 is 14 residues. CDR3 in amino acids: CASGPGGWYTEAFF. CDR3 nucleotide sequence: TGTGCTAGTGGTCCAGGGGGCTGGTACACTGAAGCTTTCTTT.

Here the CDR3 reads CASSPGTGGKDTQYF. The DNA for the CDR3 is TGTGCCAGCTCCCCTGGGACAGGGGGCAAAGATACGCAGTATTTT. This chain joins TRBV18 and TRBJ2-3, with 12 bases lining up with TRBD1. The trim removed 6 bases at V and 5 bases at J, leaving 6 bases unmatched. Germline V gene sequence: CDR1 KGHSH, CDR2 LQKENI. CDR3 size: 15 residues.

V is TRBV7-9 and J is TRBJ2-2; D is possibly TRBD1 (6 bases). Germline CDR1 and CDR2: SEHNR and FQNEAQ (reference sequence). The length of the CDR3 is 13 residues. The V end was cut by 4 bases, the J end by 5 bases, with 8 bases between. This chain's CDR3 is CASSSQGTGELFF. CDR3 DNA sequence: TGTGCCAGCAGCTCCCAGGGGACCGGGGAGCTGTTTTTT.

As regards this clone: Other nucleotide sequences in the sample specify the same CDR3. J is TRBJ1-1 and V is TRBV7-3; D not resolved. CDR3 length equals 13 residues. Deletions cut 5 bases from V and 2 bases from J, with 9 bases between. Germline CDR1 is SGHTA and CDR2 is FQGTGA. The CDR3: CASSPYLNTEAFF. The CDR3 DNA reads as TGTGCCAGCAGCCCCTACCTAAACACTGAAGCTTTCTTT.

V is TRBV18 and J is TRBJ2-3; 10 bases agree with TRBD2. This CDR3 region has 15 residues. The germline V gene encodes CDR1 KGHSH and CDR2 LQKENI. After removal of 3 bases from V and 2 bases from J, the junction contained 2 bases not matched to a gene. CDR3 coding DNA: TGTGCCAGCTCACCGGGGACTAGCGACACAGATACGCAGTATTTT. Protein: CASSPGTSDTDTQYF.

This chain joins TRBV5-6 and TRBJ1-1; TRBD1 agrees at 11 bases. The CDR3 has 14 amino acids. V lost 3 bases and J lost 5; bases outside the gene matches: 3. Germline V gives CDR1 SGHDT, CDR2 YYEEEE. This chain's CDR3 is CASSYGTGGTEAFF. DNA for the CDR3: TGTGCCAGCAGCTACGGGACAGGGGGGACTGAAGCTTTCTTT.

The chain joins TRBV18 to TRBJ2-1; 9 bases are shared with TRBD2. CDR3 size: 15 residues. After removal of 3 bases from V and 5 bases from J, the junction contained 5 bases not matched to a gene. From germline, CDR1 is KGHSH and CDR2 LQKENI. CDR3 in amino acids: CASSPLLAGHNEQFF. In nucleotides, the CDR3 is TGTGCCAGCTCACCCTTACTAGCGGGCCACAATGAGCAGTTCTTC.

The chain recombines TRBV5-1 with TRBJ1-3, with D tentatively TRBD1 (5 bases). Germline assignment: CDR1 SGHRS and CDR2 YFSETQ. The V end lost 0 bases, the J end lost 1 base, and 8 bases lay between the germline ends. The length of the CDR3 is 15 residues. CDR3 loop: CASSLVQGSGNTIYF. CDR3 nucleotide sequence: TGCGCCAGCAGCTTGGTGCAGGGATCTGGAAACACCATATATTTT. The entire variable domain, with the rest obtained from reference TRBV5-1 and TRBJ1-3, is as follows: KAGVTQTPRYLIKTRGQQVTLSCSPISGHRSVSWYQQTPGQGLQFLFEYFSETQRNKGNFPGRFSGRQFSNSRSEMNVSTLELGDSALYLCASSLVQGSGNTIYFGEGSWLTVV.

The gene calls are TRBV19 and TRBJ1-1; 10 bases fit TRBD1. Germline CDR1 reads LNHDA; CDR2 reads SQIVND (reference sequence). The CDR3 sequence is 13 residues long. J lost 11 bases, V lost 6 bases, and 9 bases had no gene match. The CDR3 bases are TGTGCCAGTAGCCCGACAGGGGGCCTTGGGGCTTTCTTT. Encoded protein: CASSPTGGLGAFF.

This rearrangement joins TRBV2 to TRBJ1-2; 9 bases line up with TRBD1. This CDR3 region has 15 residues. Trimming took 1 base from V and 4 from J; bases not matched to a gene: 4. Germline assignment: CDR1 SNHLY and CDR2 FYNNEI. The CDR3 reads CASSEEGQGLYGYTF. CDR3 DNA: TGTGCCAGCAGTGAAGAGGGACAGGGCCTCTATGGCTACACCTTC.

The chain links TRBV5-4 to TRBJ1-2; 9 nucleotides agree with TRBD1. The CDR3 is made up of 16 amino acids. Germline V CDR1 and CDR2: SGHNT, YYREEE (reference sequence). J was trimmed by 1 base and V by 4 bases; bases with no gene match: 8. The CDR3 coding sequence is TGTGCCAGCAGCATTGGGACAGGGAAAAGTAACTATGGCTACACCTTC. This encodes CASSIGTGKSNYGYTF.

This chain uses TRBV11-1 with TRBJ2-7, with D perhaps matching TRBD2 (5 bases). V was pared by 4 bases and J by 3 bases, with 10 bases between. This CDR3 comprises 13 residues. Germline-derived CDR1 and CDR2 are SGHAT and FQDESV (reference sequence). CDR3 in DNA: TGTGCCAGCAGCTATGGGAGCGACTACGAGCAGTACTTC. This gives the protein CASSYGSDYEQYF.

The chain uses TRBV6-6 and TRBJ2-1, with 7 nucleotides matching TRBD2. CDR1 is MNHNY, CDR2 SVGAGI, per germline (reference sequence). The CDR3 is made up of 14 amino acids. V was pared by 1 base and J by 7 bases, with 4 bases of the junction left unmatched. The CDR3 here is CASSYWGGENEQFF. In nucleotides, the CDR3 is TGTGCCAGCAGTTACTGGGGGGGGGAAAATGAGCAGTTCTTC.

The chain couples TRBV27 to TRBJ1-2, with 9 bases matching TRBD1. The CDR3 runs to 15 residues. CDR1 and CDR2 (germline): MNHEY, SMNVEV (reference sequence). The ends lost 0 bases at V and 9 bases at J; junction bases unmatched: 8. CDR3 DNA: TGTGCCAGCAGTTTATCTAAGGGACAGGGCCCGAGCTACACCTTC. As protein: CASSLSKGQGPSYTF.

V and J are TRBV7-9 and TRBJ2-1; TRBD1 agrees at 9 bases. Trimming took 6 bases from V and 3 from J; bases not matched to a gene: 3. Germline V gene data show CDR1 as SEHNR and CDR2 as FQNEAQ (reference sequence). This CDR3 comprises 14 residues. Here the CDR3 DNA reads TGTGCCAGCAGTTCGGACAGGGGCTACAATGAGCAGTTCTTC. It translates to CASSSDRGYNEQFF.

Here the CDR3 DNA reads TGTGCCAGCAGCGCTACCCACTTGAGGGTTACCACAGATACGCAGTATTTT. Its translation is CASSATHLRVTTDTQYF. This rearrangement joins TRBV7-6 to TRBJ2-3; maybe TRBD2 (5 bases). The germline V gene has CDR1 SGHVS and CDR2 FNYEAQ. CDR3 size: 17 residues. Trimming removed 5 bases from V and 2 bases from J, with 20 bases in between. The complete variable domain, with remaining parts taken from reference TRBV7-6 and TRBJ2-3, reads GAGVSQSPRYKVTKRGQDVALRCDPISGHVSLYWYRQALGQGPEFLTYFNYEAQQDKSGLPNDRFSAERPEGSISTLTIQRTEQRDSAMYRCASSATHLRVTTDTQYFGPGTRLTVL.

The gene calls are TRBV11-2 and TRBJ1-1; 9 nucleotides line up with TRBD1. Germline trimming cut 6 bases from V and 7 bases from J; bases unmatched to any gene: 15. CDR3 length equals 16 residues. Germline V gene lookup returns CDR1 SGHAT and CDR2 FQNNGV. CDR3 in amino acids: CASSRNQGQGGGEAFF. The DNA for the CDR3 is TGTGCCAGCAGTCGAAACCAGGGACAGGGAGGAGGTGAAGCTTTCTTT.

The V and J genes are TRBV13 and TRBJ1-2; D possibly corresponds to TRBD1 (6 bases). V was clipped by 1 base and J by 7 bases, with 22 bases between them. Germline V gene lookup returns CDR1 PRHDT and CDR2 FYEKMQ (reference sequence). The length of the CDR3 is 17 residues. The CDR3 region is CASSLEGTYDGPGGYTF. CDR3 nucleotides: TGTGCCAGCAGCTTAGAAGGGACATACGACGGACCCGGTGGCTACACCTTC.

The chain uses TRBV27 and TRBJ1-4; possible D gene TRBD1, 5 bases. Germline V gene data show CDR1 as MNHEY and CDR2 as SMNVEV (reference sequence). The CDR3 is 15 amino acids. Trimming stripped 2 bases from V and 0 bases from J, with 7 bases between. The DNA of the CDR3 is TGTGCCAGCAGTTTAATAGGGGCAACTAATGAAAAACTGTTTTTT. This encodes CASSLIGATNEKLFF.

The J gene is TRBJ2-3, the V gene TRBV9, with unresolved D. This CDR3 region has 13 residues. CDR1 is SGDLS and CDR2 is YYNGEE in the germline V gene. V gave up 3 bases and J gave up 5 bases, with 10 bases separating them. This chain's CDR3 is CASSGNIGDTQYF. The DNA for the CDR3 is TGTGCCAGCAGCGGTAACATTGGAGATACGCAGTATTTT.

The gene calls are TRBV7-9 and TRBJ1-2, with 11 bases identical to TRBD1. The CDR3 runs 18 residues. Unmatched junction bases numbered 15, after V lost 5 bases and J lost 4 bases. Germline V gene sequence: CDR1 SEHNR, CDR2 FQNEAQ (reference sequence). DNA for the CDR3: TGTGCCAGCAGCCGACTCGCGCGGACAGGGGGCTGGGGCTATGGCTACACCTTC. As protein: CASSRLARTGGWGYGYTF.

The rearrangement joins TRBV10-1 to TRBJ1-1, with D perhaps matching TRBD1 (5 bases). The germline CDR1 and CDR2 sequences are WNHNN and SYGVQD (reference sequence). Trimming took off 3 bases at V and 4 bases at J, with 18 bases between the two ends. The CDR3 runs to 16 residues. This CDR3 is CASSDARGSMGTEAFF. The CDR3 DNA sequence: TGCGCCAGCAGTGATGCAAGGGGAAGTATGGGCACTGAAGCTTTCTTT.

The CDR3 sequence is CASSLGLAYEQYF. The CDR3 coding sequence is TGTGCCAGCAGCTTAGGACTAGCCTACGAGCAGTACTTC. The rearrangement links TRBV7-2 to TRBJ2-7, with a tentative D call TRBD2 (6 bases). V was shortened by 1 base and J by 2 bases, with 6 bases between the two germline ends. Germline V gene data show CDR1 as SGHTA and CDR2 as FQGNSA. CDR3 length: 13 amino acids.

This chain joins TRBV2 and TRBJ1-3; D might be TRBD1 (6 bases). Per the germline V gene, CDR1 is SNHLY and CDR2 is FYNNEI. Trimming took 2 bases from V and 0 from J, leaving 17 bases between them. This CDR3 region has 18 residues. DNA of the CDR3: TGTGCCAGCAGTGAACCCCTCGACAGGTCCAGCTCTGGAAACACCATATATTTT. This gives the protein CASSEPLDRSSSGNTIYF.

The chain is built from TRBV4-1 and TRBJ2-2; 8 positions agree with TRBD2. CDR1 MGHRA and CDR2 YSYEKL come from the germline V gene. The CDR3 totals 17 residues. The ends lost 6 bases at V and 5 bases at J; junction bases unmatched: 14. CDR3 loop: CASRRTESGSLTGELFF. CDR3 DNA: TGCGCCAGCAGAAGGACAGAAAGCGGGAGTTTGACCGGGGAGCTGTTTTTT.

The V and J genes are TRBV4-1 and TRBJ2-3, with D maybe TRBD2 (5 bases). The CDR3 consists of 15 residues. With 0 bases removed from V and 8 bases from J, the gap between germline ends came to 15 bases. The germline V gene has CDR1 MGHRA and CDR2 YSYEKL. The CDR3 region is CASSQEGSLAGTQYF. The CDR3 nucleotides read TGCGCCAGCAGCCAAGAGGGGAGCCTAGCTGGTACGCAGTATTTT.

V gene TRBV5-4 combines with J gene TRBJ1-3, with no clear D. The length of the CDR3 is 13 residues. Per germline, CDR1 SGHNT and CDR2 YYREEE (reference sequence). The germline V and J ends were trimmed by 3 bases and 0 bases, with 4 bases remaining between them. CDR3 residues: CASSSRSGNTIYF. The CDR3 DNA follows: TGTGCCAGCAGCTCCCGCTCTGGAAACACCATATATTTT.

The V call is TRBV4-1, the J call TRBJ2-7, with 9 bases matching TRBD2. This CDR3 has 17 amino acids. V shed 0 bases, J shed 4 bases, and the junction held 10 bases outside the gene matches. Germline assignment: CDR1 MGHRA and CDR2 YSYEKL. The CDR3 sequence: CASSQDQMAGGAYEQYF. As DNA, the CDR3 is TGCGCCAGCAGCCAAGATCAAATGGCGGGGGGGGCATACGAGCAGTACTTC.

This chain connects TRBV25-1 to TRBJ1-6; a possible D gene is TRBD1 (5 bases). Germline assignment: CDR1 MGHDK and CDR2 SYGVNS. The CDR3 is 13 amino acids. The V gene lost 10 bases and the J gene lost 6 bases, with 13 bases spanning the gap. The CDR3 nucleotides are TGTGCCACTTGGACACGACTTAATTCACCCCTCCACTTT. Translating gives CATWTRLNSPLHF.

The V call is TRBV5-1, the J call TRBJ2-2; TRBD1 aligns across 9 bases. The CDR3 has 14 residues. Looked up from germline, CDR1 is SGHRS and CDR2 is YFSETQ. V shed 5 bases, J shed 7 bases, and the junction held 6 bases outside the gene matches. CDR3 in DNA: TGCGCCAGCAGATGGGACAGGGAGGTCGGGGAGCTGTTTTTT. Its translation: CASRWDREVGELFF. Combining the CDR3 with reference TRBV5-1 and TRBJ2-2 gives the whole variable domain KAGVTQTPRYLIKTRGQQVTLSCSPISGHRSVSWYQQTPGQGLQFLFEYFSETQRNKGNFPGRFSGRQFSNSRSEMNVSTLELGDSALYLCASRWDREVGELFFGEGSRLTVL.